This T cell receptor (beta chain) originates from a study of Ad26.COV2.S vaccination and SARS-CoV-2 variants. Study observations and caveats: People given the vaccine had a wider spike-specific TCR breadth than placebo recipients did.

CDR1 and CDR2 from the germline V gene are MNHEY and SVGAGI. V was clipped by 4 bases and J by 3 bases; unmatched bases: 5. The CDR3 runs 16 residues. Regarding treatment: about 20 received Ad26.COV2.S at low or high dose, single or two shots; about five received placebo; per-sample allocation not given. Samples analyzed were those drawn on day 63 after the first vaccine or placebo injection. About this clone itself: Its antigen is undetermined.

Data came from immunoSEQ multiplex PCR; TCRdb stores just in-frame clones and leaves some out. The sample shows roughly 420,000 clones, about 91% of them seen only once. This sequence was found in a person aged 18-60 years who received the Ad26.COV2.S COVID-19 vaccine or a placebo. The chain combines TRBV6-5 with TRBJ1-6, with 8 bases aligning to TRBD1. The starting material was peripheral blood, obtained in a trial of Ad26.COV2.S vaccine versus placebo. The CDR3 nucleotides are TGTGCCAGCAGTTTGACAGGGGTTCTCTATAATTCACCCCTCCACTTT. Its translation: CASSLTGVLYNSPLHF.